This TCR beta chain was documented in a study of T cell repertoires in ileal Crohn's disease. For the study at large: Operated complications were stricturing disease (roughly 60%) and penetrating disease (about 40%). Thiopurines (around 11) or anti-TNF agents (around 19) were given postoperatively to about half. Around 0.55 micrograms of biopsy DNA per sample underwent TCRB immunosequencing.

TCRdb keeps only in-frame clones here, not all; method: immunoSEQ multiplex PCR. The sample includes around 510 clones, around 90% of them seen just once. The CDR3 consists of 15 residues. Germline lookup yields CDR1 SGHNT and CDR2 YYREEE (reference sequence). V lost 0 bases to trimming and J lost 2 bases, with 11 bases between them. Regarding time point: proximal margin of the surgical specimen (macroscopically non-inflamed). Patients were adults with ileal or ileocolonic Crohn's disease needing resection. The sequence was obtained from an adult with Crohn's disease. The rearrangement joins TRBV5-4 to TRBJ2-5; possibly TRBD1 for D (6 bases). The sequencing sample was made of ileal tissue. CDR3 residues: CASSLARGGQETQYF. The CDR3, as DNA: TGTGCCAGCAGCTTGGCCAGGGGTGGGCAAGAGACCCAGTACTTC.